What follows describes a single T cell receptor beta chain. The data were obtained in a study of control samples from healthy donors and cancer patients. Profiling relied on immunoSEQ multiplex PCR, and the TCRdb table lists in-frame clones only, not all of them. The data hold almost 85,000 clones, with 80% to 90% observed a single time. The CDR3 sequence is 17 residues long. The junction had 2 bases not matched to a gene; V was cut back by 3 bases and J by 1 base. Germline CDR1 is KGHDR and CDR2 is SFDVKD. The chain links TRBV24-1 to TRBJ2-1; 13 bases align to TRBD2. Sequencing input: PBMCs. The receptor comes from a man aged 60-69 years with head and neck cancer. The DNA for the CDR3 is TGTGCCACCAGTGATGGACTAGCGGGAGAGTCCTACAATGAGCAGTTCTTC. Amino acids: CATSDGLAGESYNEQFF.